This is a list of T cell receptor beta chains from one sample in a study of blood T cell repertoires in COVID-19. Libraries were prepared by immunoSEQ multiplex PCR; TCRdb keeps only in-frame clonotypes and omits some of them. The sample records some 140,000 clones, 70% to 85% being singletons. Sequencing was carried out using peripheral blood. The receptors come from a woman aged 55 to 70 with acute or convalescent COVID-19. Each CDR3 is given with its conserved first and last residue. The D gene is left open where the match is weak. For some rows the clone size is stated as once, few or many, or as a class when expanded; others skip it.

>TRBV6-1|.|.|TRBJ2-5
CASSEPGLSQETQYF
TGTGCCAGCAGTGAACCGGGACTGTCCCAAGAGACCCAGTACTTC
>TRBV9|once|.|TRBJ1-2
CASSGPSLEYGYTF
TGTGCCAGCAGCGGACCTTCCCTGGAGTATGGCTACACCTTC
>TRBV27|.|.|TRBJ1-3
CASSFNSLGTIYF
TGTGCCAGCAGTTTCAACAGCCTGGGCACCATATATTTT
>TRBV20-1|.|.|TRBJ2-3
CSASEGGTQYF
TGCAGTGCTAGTGAAGGGGGTACGCAGTATTTT
>TRBV2|.|TRBD1|TRBJ2-1
CASSVRQGSNEQFF
TGTGCCAGCAGCGTAAGACAGGGGTCAAATGAGCAGTTCTTC
>TRBV18|.|.|TRBJ1-4
CASSVPGSTNEKLFF
TGTGCCAGCTCTGTTCCGGGATCAACTAATGAAAAACTGTTTTTT
>TRBV5-5|.|.|TRBJ1-6
CASSLASGRPDLSPLHF
TGTGCCAGCAGCTTGGCGTCAGGGCGGCCGGATTTGTCACCCCTCCACTTT
>TRBV9|.|.|TRBJ1-3
CASSVSSGNTIYF
TGTGCCAGCAGCGTCAGCTCTGGAAACACCATATATTTT
>TRBV4-1|.|.|TRBJ2-7
CASSLSPGHFYEQYF
TGCGCCAGCAGCCTCAGTCCGGGACATTTCTACGAGCAGTACTTC
>TRBV11-2|.|.|TRBJ2-1
CASSLAGLVEQFF
TGTGCCAGCAGCTTAGCTGGCTTGGTGGAGCAGTTCTTC
>TRBV4-1|.|TRBD2|TRBJ2-3
CASSPHRGDSTDTQYF
TGCGCCAGCAGCCCACACCGGGGGGACAGCACAGATACGCAGTATTTT
>TRBV14|few|TRBD1|TRBJ1-2
CASSQNAGRQGANYGYTF
TGTGCCAGCAGCCAAAATGCAGGGAGGCAGGGGGCTAACTATGGCTACACCTTC
>TRBV27|.|.|TRBJ2-2
CASSGHSTGELFF
TGTGCCAGCTCGGGACATAGCACCGGGGAGCTGTTTTTT
>TRBV7-3|.|.|TRBJ2-1
CASSLTPTNEQFF
TGTGCCAGCAGCTTAACCCCTACCAATGAGCAGTTCTTC
>TRBV6-2/TRBV6-3|.|.|TRBJ2-5
CASSYSKGWETQYF
TGTGCCAGCAGTTACTCGAAGGGGTGGGAGACCCAGTACTTC
>TRBV14|.|TRBD1|TRBJ1-2
CASSQGDSYGYTF
TGTGCCAGCAGCCAAGGGGACAGCTATGGCTACACCTTC
>TRBV11-2|once|.|TRBJ1-3
CASSALQGPRTGNTIYF
TGTGCCAGCAGCGCGCTACAGGGCCCCAGGACTGGAAACACCATATATTTT
>TRBV3-1/TRBV3-2|.|TRBD2|TRBJ2-1
CASSLSGGYNEQFF
TGTGCCAGCAGCCTGAGCGGGGGCTACAATGAGCAGTTCTTC
>TRBV12-3/TRBV12-4|.|TRBD1|TRBJ2-4
CASSRQGGNIQYF
TGTGCCAGCAGTAGACAGGGGGGAAACATTCAGTACTTC
>TRBV19|many|TRBD1|TRBJ1-3
CASSQAGTGYGNTIYF
TGTGCCAGTAGTCAGGCCGGGACAGGGTACGGAAACACCATATATTTT
>TRBV7-6|.|.|TRBJ1-1
CASSLVPPRSSGGRSEAFF
TGTGCCAGCAGCTTAGTCCCTCCACGATCTTCGGGGGGACGGTCTGAAGCTTTCTTT
>TRBV2|.|.|TRBJ1-5
CASTAGRSNQPQHF
TGTGCCAGCACTGCAGGGAGGAGCAATCAGCCCCAGCATTTT
>TRBV4-1|.|TRBD1|TRBJ2-1
CASSQTGTVPVNEQFF
TGCGCCAGCAGCCAGACCGGGACAGTCCCAGTCAATGAGCAGTTCTTC
>TRBV28|.|TRBD1|TRBJ1-2
CASSFSGGNYGYTF
TGTGCCAGCAGTTTTTCAGGGGGCAACTATGGCTACACCTTC
>TRBV18|.|.|TRBJ1-2
CASSPPMGSYGYTF
TGTGCCAGCTCACCACCGATGGGCTCCTATGGCTACACCTTC
>TRBV5-8|.|TRBD2|TRBJ2-5
CASLSGLAGDLETQYF
TGTGCCAGCCTCTCGGGACTAGCGGGGGACTTGGAGACCCAGTACTTC
>TRBV28|.|.|TRBJ2-3
CASSTRLGAGTDTQYF
TGTGCCAGCAGTACGCGGTTGGGGGCGGGCACAGATACGCAGTATTTT
>TRBV5-1|.|.|TRBJ1-1
CASSLAGGRAYEAFF
TGCGCCAGCAGCTTGGCCGGGGGTAGGGCTTATGAAGCTTTCTTT
>TRBV3-1/TRBV3-2|.|TRBD1|TRBJ1-6
CASSIRTGNSPLHF
TGTGCCAGCAGCATACGGACAGGGAATTCACCCCTCCACTTT
>TRBV27|.|.|TRBJ2-5
CASSSQETQYF
TGTGCCAGCAGTTCACAAGAGACCCAGTACTTC
>TRBV6-5|once|TRBD1|TRBJ1-1
CASSQQGGGTEAFF
TGTGCCAGCAGCCAGCAGGGGGGTGGGACTGAAGCTTTCTTT
>TRBV6-6|.|TRBD1|TRBJ1-2
CASSHGTGHYGYTF
TGTGCCAGCAGTCACGGGACAGGACACTATGGCTACACCTTC
>TRBV6-5|.|TRBD1|TRBJ2-1
CASSYGQGVYNEQFF
TGTGCCAGCAGTTACGGGCAGGGGGTTTACAATGAGCAGTTCTTC
>TRBV19|.|.|TRBJ1-2
CASSIDLRGYLYGYTF
TGTGCCAGTAGTATAGATTTGCGAGGATATTTATATGGCTACACCTTC
>TRBV4-1|.|.|TRBJ2-5
CASSPVGGQETQYF
TGCGCCAGCAGCCCCGTGGGGGGCCAAGAGACCCAGTACTTC
>TRBV7-9|.|.|TRBJ1-2
CASSPEQARYGYTF
TGTGCCAGCAGCCCGGAACAGGCACGCTATGGCTACACCTTC
>TRBV10-3|few|.|TRBJ1-5
CAISEQGTQPQHF
TGTGCCATCAGTGAACAGGGCACTCAGCCCCAGCATTTT
>TRBV5-6|.|TRBD2|TRBJ2-3
CASSLEGLAGLDTQYF
TGTGCCAGCAGCTTGGAGGGACTAGCGGGGCTCGATACGCAGTATTTT
>TRBV4-1|once|.|TRBJ2-2
CASSQRQGPGELFF
TGCGCCAGCAGCCAAAGGCAGGGGCCCGGGGAGCTGTTTTTT
>TRBV20-1|.|.|TRBJ1-6
CSASSAGQGRNSPLHF
TGCAGTGCTAGTTCCGCCGGGCAGGGGCGTAATTCACCCCTCCACTTT
>TRBV6-1|.|TRBD1|TRBJ1-1
CASSRVSGTDEAFF
TGTGCCAGCAGTCGGGTTTCCGGGACAGATGAAGCTTTCTTT
>TRBV27|once|TRBD1|TRBJ1-2
CASSTSGTGAYGYTF
TGTGCCAGCAGTACATCCGGGACAGGGGCCTATGGCTACACCTTC
>TRBV30|once|TRBD1|TRBJ2-5
CAWTGTDQETQYF
TGTGCCTGGACTGGGACAGACCAAGAGACCCAGTACTTC
>TRBV5-5|.|.|TRBJ1-4
CASSLAGGDNEKLFF
TGTGCCAGCAGCTTGGCTGGCGGAGATAATGAAAAACTGTTTTTT
>TRBV6-5|.|.|TRBJ1-5
CASRWGGLNQPQHF
TGTGCCAGCAGGTGGGGGGGCTTAAATCAGCCCCAGCATTTT
>TRBV3-1/TRBV3-2|.|TRBD1|TRBJ1-1
CASSHGQGNTEAFF
TGTGCCAGCAGCCACGGACAGGGGAACACTGAAGCTTTCTTT
>TRBV11-1|.|.|TRBJ2-7
CASSLASPRWEQYF
TGTGCCAGCAGCTTGGCTTCGCCTAGGTGGGAGCAGTACTTC
>TRBV7-6|once|.|TRBJ1-1
CASSLLQAMDTEAFF
TGTGCCAGCAGCTTATTACAGGCTATGGACACTGAAGCTTTCTTT
>TRBV24-1|.|TRBD1|TRBJ2-1
CATPGTGVYEQFF
TGTGCCACCCCTGGGACAGGGGTATATGAGCAGTTCTTC
>TRBV3-1/TRBV3-2|.|TRBD1|TRBJ1-1
CASSQDLRDSEAFF
TGTGCCAGCAGCCAAGATCTCAGGGACAGTGAAGCTTTCTTT